A single count supports the clone carrying this T cell receptor beta chain. Its antigen remains unknown. The data are from a study of shared clonotypes between healthy human individuals. Study in general: Donors had three CD4 naive, three CD4 memory, two CD8 naive and one CD8 memory plate apiece.

The CDR3 is 14 amino acids. V dropped 4 bases and J dropped 0 bases, with 10 bases sitting between them. Germline V gene lookup returns CDR1 SGHDN and CDR2 FVKESK. Findings of the study overall: Incomplete sequencing of sorted subsets was indicated by rarefaction despite large depth.

The assay was carried out at the deep level. Here immunoSEQ multiplex PCR was the method, and the copy in TCRdb shows in-frame clones only, minus some. This table holds a few million clones, just under 95% found once. The rearrangement uses TRBV14 and TRBJ2-7; D is uncertain. Sequenced material: naive CD4+ T cells from PBMCs. The sample's subset: CD45RA+ positively selected. The TCR sequence derives from a young man in good health. Some clones in this sample may be carry-over from other donors' samples. The CDR3 region is CASSPRRSSYEQYF. CDR3 DNA: TGTGCCAGCAGCCCCCGTCGGAGCTCCTACGAGCAGTACTTC.